Listed below are T cell receptor beta chains from one sample, sequenced in a study of shared clonotypes between healthy human individuals. Assay used: immunoSEQ multiplex PCR; TCRdb lists only in-frame clones, some missing. This table has 180,000 or so clones, over 80% appearing once. The sequenced sample consisted of naive CD4+ T cells sorted from blood. The receptors here all came from a woman between 25 and 40 years old in good health. Each CDR3 is given with its conserved first and last residue. Each record gives: clone size, D gene, V gene, J gene, CDR3 DNA, CDR3 protein. The D gene is left open where the match is weak. Expanded clones get a size class; other rows say once, few or many, or leave the size out.

clone size: .
D gene: .
V gene: TRBV28
J gene: TRBJ1-5
CDR3 DNA: TGTGCCAGCAGGGGATTGAATCAGCCCCAGCATTTT
CDR3 protein: CASRGLNQPQHF

clone size: few
D gene: .
V gene: TRBV30
J gene: TRBJ2-7
CDR3 DNA: TGTGCCTGGAGTCTACAGGCGGACGAGCAGTACTTC
CDR3 protein: CAWSLQADEQYF

clone size: .
D gene: .
V gene: TRBV7-9
J gene: TRBJ2-7
CDR3 DNA: TGTGCCAGCAGCTTAAAGGGGTTATCCGCACACGAGCAGTACTTC
CDR3 protein: CASSLKGLSAHEQYF

clone size: .
D gene: .
V gene: TRBV21-1
J gene: TRBJ2-7
CDR3 DNA: TGTGCCAGCAGCCTGATGGGGGTTTCGGGATACGAGCAGTACTTC
CDR3 protein: CASSLMGVSGYEQYF

clone size: once
D gene: TRBD1
V gene: TRBV5-4
J gene: TRBJ2-5
CDR3 DNA: TGTGCCAGCAGCCGGGACAGGGGGATCGTGTACCAAGAGACCCAGTACTTC
CDR3 protein: CASSRDRGIVYQETQYF

clone size: .
D gene: .
V gene: TRBV28
J gene: TRBJ2-7
CDR3 DNA: TGTGCCAGCAGTTCCATCCGGGATTACTCCTACGAGCAGTACTTC
CDR3 protein: CASSSIRDYSYEQYF

clone size: .
D gene: .
V gene: TRBV7-9
J gene: TRBJ1-1
CDR3 DNA: TGTGCCAGCAGCTTGGAAGCCGGGACAAAAGCTTTCTTT
CDR3 protein: CASSLEAGTKAFF

clone size: .
D gene: .
V gene: TRBV6-6
J gene: TRBJ2-7
CDR3 DNA: TGTGCCAGCAGTTATAAGGGCCCGAAGAACTACGAGCAGTACTTC
CDR3 protein: CASSYKGPKNYEQYF

clone size: .
D gene: TRBD1
V gene: TRBV27
J gene: TRBJ2-7
CDR3 DNA: TGTGCCAGCAGTTCCGCGACAGGGCGGACCTACGAGCAGTACTTC
CDR3 protein: CASSSATGRTYEQYF

clone size: .
D gene: .
V gene: TRBV28
J gene: TRBJ2-2
CDR3 DNA: TGTGCCAGCAGTTTAGCCAGTCGTTTGGGAGCCGGGGAGCTGTTTTTT
CDR3 protein: CASSLASRLGAGELFF

clone size: .
D gene: .
V gene: TRBV28
J gene: TRBJ2-7
CDR3 DNA: TGTGCCAGCAGTTTTCCAGGGACAACCTACGAGCAGTACTTC
CDR3 protein: CASSFPGTTYEQYF

clone size: .
D gene: TRBD2
V gene: TRBV2
J gene: TRBJ2-4
CDR3 DNA: TGTGCCAGCAGTGAAGACGGGGGGGCCAAAAACATTCAGTACTTC
CDR3 protein: CASSEDGGAKNIQYF

clone size: .
D gene: TRBD2
V gene: TRBV28
J gene: TRBJ2-7
CDR3 DNA: TGTGCCAGCAGTTACGAGGGACTAGGGGAGTACTACGAGCAGTACTTC
CDR3 protein: CASSYEGLGEYYEQYF

clone size: .
D gene: .
V gene: TRBV6-1
J gene: TRBJ1-2
CDR3 DNA: TGTGCCAGCAGTGAAAGTTCCAATAACTATGGCTACACCTTC
CDR3 protein: CASSESSNNYGYTF

clone size: .
D gene: .
V gene: TRBV7-2
J gene: TRBJ1-3
CDR3 DNA: TGTGCCAGCAGCTTAGTGCCGGACGGAAACACCATATATTTT
CDR3 protein: CASSLVPDGNTIYF

clone size: .
D gene: .
V gene: TRBV7-6
J gene: TRBJ2-7
CDR3 DNA: TGTGCCAGCACCATAACTGGGGTGGAGCAGTACTTC
CDR3 protein: CASTITGVEQYF

clone size: .
D gene: TRBD1
V gene: TRBV28
J gene: TRBJ2-7
CDR3 DNA: TGTGCCAGCAGTTTCCCCGGGACAGGGGGTGGCGAGCAGTACTTC
CDR3 protein: CASSFPGTGGGEQYF

clone size: .
D gene: .
V gene: TRBV11-2
J gene: TRBJ2-3
CDR3 DNA: TGTGCCAGCGGTAGACTAGTAGGAGATACGCAGTATTTT
CDR3 protein: CASGRLVGDTQYF

clone size: once
D gene: TRBD1
V gene: TRBV28
J gene: TRBJ2-5
CDR3 DNA: TGTGCCAGCATCTCGGGCGGGACAGGGTTCTTGGAGCAGTACTTC
CDR3 protein: CASISGGTGFLEQYF

clone size: .
D gene: TRBD2
V gene: TRBV5-1
J gene: TRBJ2-7
CDR3 DNA: TGCGCCAGCAGCTTGGAACTAGCGGGAGGGTCCGGCGAGCAGTACTTC
CDR3 protein: CASSLELAGGSGEQYF

clone size: .
D gene: TRBD1
V gene: TRBV5-1
J gene: TRBJ2-1
CDR3 DNA: TGCGCCAGCAGCCCTATGGGACAGGGGGCGCTCAATGAGCAGTTCTTC
CDR3 protein: CASSPMGQGALNEQFF

clone size: .
D gene: .
V gene: TRBV5-1
J gene: TRBJ2-5
CDR3 DNA: TGCGCCAGCAGACCGCGGGGTCGGGGAGAGACCCAGTACTTC
CDR3 protein: CASRPRGRGETQYF

clone size: .
D gene: .
V gene: TRBV5-1
J gene: TRBJ2-7
CDR3 DNA: TGCGCCAGCAGCTCTGACAGGGAGCAGTACTTC
CDR3 protein: CASSSDREQYF

clone size: .
D gene: TRBD2
V gene: TRBV29-1
J gene: TRBJ2-1
CDR3 DNA: TGCAGCGTTGCCGACGGGAGGGTCAATGAGCAGTTCTTC
CDR3 protein: CSVADGRVNEQFF

clone size: few
D gene: .
V gene: TRBV2
J gene: TRBJ1-5
CDR3 DNA: TGTGCCAGCACTTCTCGCCCTGTCGGGGGATATAGCAATCAGCCCCAGCATTTT
CDR3 protein: CASTSRPVGGYSNQPQHF

clone size: .
D gene: .
V gene: TRBV28
J gene: TRBJ1-1
CDR3 DNA: TGTGCCAGCAGTTTAACACCGATGAACACTGAAGCTTTCTTT
CDR3 protein: CASSLTPMNTEAFF

clone size: .
D gene: .
V gene: TRBV6-5
J gene: TRBJ1-5
CDR3 DNA: TGTGCCAGCGCACCTTCAGGTGGGGCACGACAGCCCCAGCATTTT
CDR3 protein: CASAPSGGARQPQHF

clone size: .
D gene: .
V gene: TRBV5-1
J gene: TRBJ2-7
CDR3 DNA: TGCGCCAGCAGCTTGGAGCGGACCGGATACGAGCAGTACTTC
CDR3 protein: CASSLERTGYEQYF

clone size: .
D gene: .
V gene: TRBV6-6
J gene: TRBJ1-3
CDR3 DNA: TGTGCCAGCAGCCCGGGGCCTGGAAACACCATATATTTT
CDR3 protein: CASSPGPGNTIYF

clone size: .
D gene: .
V gene: TRBV18
J gene: TRBJ1-2
CDR3 DNA: TGTGCCAGCTCACCACAGGACCGAGCTAACTATGGCTACACCTTC
CDR3 protein: CASSPQDRANYGYTF

clone size: .
D gene: TRBD1
V gene: TRBV29-1
J gene: TRBJ2-1
CDR3 DNA: TGCAGCGCGAGGGGGACAGGGGCTAACTACAATGAGCAGTTCTTC
CDR3 protein: CSARGTGANYNEQFF

clone size: .
D gene: TRBD2
V gene: TRBV28
J gene: TRBJ2-5
CDR3 DNA: TGTGCCAGCAGTCCTGGGGTAGCGGGAGGGGCAGAGACCCAGTACTTC
CDR3 protein: CASSPGVAGGAETQYF